These T cell receptor beta chains were read from a single sample in a study of cytomegalovirus exposure and HLA in healthy donors. The repertoire was sequenced with immunoSEQ multiplex PCR; TCRdb's copy has only in-frame clones and lacks some. The table includes about 200,000 clones, 70% to 80% detected once. The sample was PBMCs. The receptors stem from a woman between 25 and 40 years old in good health and CMV-seronegative. Each CDR3 is given with its conserved first and last residue. D genes are given only for firm matches. For some rows the clone size is stated as once, few or many, or as a class when expanded; others skip it.

d_call clone_size j_call v_call cdr3_aa cdr3_nt
- - TRBJ2-1 TRBV7-9 CASSSRQLYNEQFF TGTGCCAGCAGCTCCCGACAGCTTTACAATGAGCAGTTCTTC
- - TRBJ2-1 TRBV6-6 CASSYTVAEVYNEQFF TGTGCCAGCAGCTATACGGTGGCGGAGGTCTACAATGAGCAGTTCTTC
- - TRBJ1-3 TRBV6-1 CASSATVSGNTIYF TGTGCCAGCAGTGCGACAGTCTCTGGAAACACCATATATTTT
- - TRBJ1-1 TRBV6-1 CASSEVGANTEAFF TGTGCCAGCAGTGAAGTGGGCGCGAACACTGAAGCTTTCTTT
- once TRBJ1-2 TRBV5-1 CASAAADGYGYTF TGCGCCAGCGCGGCAGCCGATGGCTATGGCTACACCTTC
TRBD1 few TRBJ1-1 TRBV27 CASSANRGLGAFF TGTGCCAGCAGTGCCAACAGGGGGCTCGGGGCTTTCTTT
TRBD1 - TRBJ1-6 TRBV7-6 CASSLDREGSPLHF TGTGCCAGCAGCCTGGACAGGGAGGGCTCACCCCTCCACTTT
TRBD1 - TRBJ1-1 TRBV11-1 CASSFLTGSEAFF TGTGCCAGCAGCTTTCTGACAGGGTCTGAAGCTTTCTTT
- - TRBJ2-3 TRBV29-1 CSVEAGVRTDTQYF TGCAGCGTTGAAGCGGGAGTTCGCACAGATACGCAGTATTTT
TRBD1 - TRBJ1-2 TRBV5-5 CASSSAGTVYGYTF TGTGCCAGCAGCTCGGCCGGGACAGTCTATGGCTACACCTTC
- - TRBJ2-3 TRBV9 CASSSFPGTDTQYF TGTGCCAGCAGCTCTTTCCCCGGCACAGATACGCAGTATTTT
- - TRBJ2-2 TRBV5-1 CASSVRQAHGELFF TGCGCCAGCAGCGTCAGACAGGCCCACGGGGAGCTGTTTTTT
- once TRBJ2-5 TRBV7-9 CASSSLVYQETQYF TGTGCCAGCAGCTCTCTCGTGTACCAAGAGACCCAGTACTTC
- - TRBJ2-3 TRBV7-8 CASSSLSGTTDTQYF TGTGCCAGCAGCTCCCTTAGCGGAACCACAGATACGCAGTATTTT
- - TRBJ2-5 TRBV13 CASSFDQETQYF TGTGCCAGCAGCTTCGACCAAGAGACCCAGTACTTC
- - TRBJ1-1 TRBV7-6 CASSPTGRVTEAFF TGTGCCAGCAGCCCAACAGGGAGGGTGACTGAAGCTTTCTTT
TRBD1 - TRBJ1-1 TRBV6-6 CASSPSRTGWEAFF TGTGCCAGCAGTCCATCCCGGACAGGTTGGGAAGCTTTCTTT
TRBD2 - TRBJ2-7 TRBV5-5 CASSNWASGFYEQYF TGTGCCAGCAGCAATTGGGCTAGCGGCTTCTACGAGCAGTACTTC
TRBD2 few TRBJ2-3 TRBV9 CASSLPGAGVTDTQYF TGTGCCAGCAGCCTCCCGGGAGCGGGAGTCACAGATACGCAGTATTTT
- - TRBJ2-2 TRBV5-6 CASSFDSWTGELFF TGTGCCAGCAGCTTTGACAGTTGGACCGGGGAGCTGTTTTTT
- few TRBJ1-1 TRBV5-6 CASSLRGPGKAFF TGTGCCAGCAGCTTACGTGGTCCAGGGAAAGCTTTCTTT
TRBD2 - TRBJ2-2 TRBV10-3 CAIEPGGITGELFF TGTGCCATTGAGCCGGGGGGTATCACCGGGGAGCTGTTTTTT
TRBD2 - TRBJ2-1 TRBV19 CASSIGGGAWNEQFF TGTGCCAGTAGTATCGGCGGGGGGGCCTGGAATGAGCAGTTCTTC
TRBD1 - TRBJ2-5 TRBV28 CASSPGTAQETQYF TGTGCCAGCAGCCCAGGGACAGCACAAGAGACCCAGTACTTC
- - TRBJ2-5 TRBV6-5 CASSYRRGQETQYF TGTGCCAGCAGTTACAGACGGGGACAAGAGACCCAGTACTTC
- - TRBJ1-1 TRBV5-1 CANSDQGNTEAFF TGCGCCAACAGCGATCAGGGAAACACTGAAGCTTTCTTT
TRBD2 - TRBJ2-5 TRBV5-1 CASTWASGVQETQYF TGCGCCAGCACGTGGGCTAGCGGGGTACAAGAGACCCAGTACTTC
- once TRBJ2-5 TRBV11-2 CASSRGGRETQYF TGTGCCAGCAGCAGGGGGGGGCGAGAGACCCAGTACTTC
- - TRBJ1-3 TRBV11-2 CASSSKRSSGNTIYF TGTGCCAGCAGCTCGAAGAGATCGTCTGGAAACACCATATATTTT
- - TRBJ1-1 TRBV30 CAWSVAGNTEAFF TGTGCCTGGAGTGTAGCGGGGAACACTGAAGCTTTCTTT
- - TRBJ1-2 TRBV6-4 CASPILPRSNYGYTF TGTGCCAGTCCAATACTACCGCGATCCAACTATGGCTACACCTTC
TRBD1 - TRBJ1-1 TRBV2 CACDRDRGTEAFF TGTGCCTGCGACCGGGACAGGGGCACTGAAGCTTTCTTT
- - TRBJ1-5 TRBV7-2 CASSPGNSQPQHF TGTGCCAGCAGCCCAGGCAACAGTCAGCCCCAGCATTTT
TRBD1 - TRBJ1-2 TRBV4-1 CASSQVSPGQGTCGYTF TGCGCCAGCAGCCAAGTAAGTCCAGGACAGGGAACTTGCGGCTACACCTTC
TRBD2 - TRBJ2-1 TRBV6-9 CASRGTSGGPSTNSKQFF TGTGCCAGCCGGGGGACTAGCGGGGGGCCGTCCACAAACTCAAAGCAGTTCTTC
TRBD1 - TRBJ2-1 TRBV10-3 CAITGPGQGAHEQFF TGTGCCATCACCGGACCGGGACAGGGGGCCCATGAGCAGTTCTTC
- - TRBJ1-4 TRBV21-1 CASPPTGGFDEKLFF TGTGCCAGCCCTCCGACAGGGGGATTCGATGAAAAACTGTTTTTT
- - TRBJ1-4 TRBV19 CASSPAQALDEKLFF TGTGCCAGTAGTCCCGCACAGGCATTGGACGAAAAACTGTTTTTT
TRBD1 - TRBJ1-1 TRBV25-1 CASSVLTGGGTEAFF TGTGCCAGCAGTGTATTAACAGGGGGCGGCACTGAAGCTTTCTTT
- - TRBJ1-1 TRBV5-6 CASSFFSRDTEAFF TGTGCCAGCAGCTTTTTTTCGCGGGACACTGAAGCTTTCTTT
TRBD1 - TRBJ1-1 TRBV13 CASSRTGDTEAFF TGTGCCAGCAGCCGGACAGGGGACACTGAAGCTTTCTTT
- - TRBJ1-3 TRBV5-4 CASSIQDSGNTIYF TGTGCCAGCAGCATACAGGACTCTGGAAACACCATATATTTT
- once TRBJ1-5 TRBV5-1 CASSPEGGQPQHF TGCGCCAGCAGCCCGGAGGGGGGGCAGCCCCAGCATTTT
- - TRBJ1-4 TRBV19 CASSLRTKDPLTSNEKLFF TGTGCCAGTAGTTTACGGACAAAGGATCCGCTTACTTCTAATGAAAAACTGTTTTTT
- - TRBJ2-7 TRBV28 CASSPGLIPYEQYF TGTGCCAGCAGTCCAGGACTTATCCCCTACGAGCAGTACTTC
- - TRBJ2-7 TRBV6-1 CASSPQGLPREQYF TGTGCCAGCAGTCCGCAGGGTTTGCCGCGCGAGCAGTACTTC